This note documents a single TCR beta chain sequence. Its antigen remains unknown. At one boundary the junction diverges from the germline segment, which might be a read error. The germline V gene has CDR1 LNHDA and CDR2 SQIVND (reference sequence). This CDR3 comprises 11 residues. The data belong to a study of cytomegalovirus exposure and HLA in healthy donors. Study-wide results and caveats: The study labeled roughly 160 TCR beta chains cytomegalovirus-associated. There were some public TCRs occurring in many donors, but most TCR sequences were rare.

Method: immunoSEQ multiplex PCR; TCRdb's copy keeps in-frame clones and lacks some. The sample carries 150,000 to 200,000 clones, roughly 80% recorded once. The chain carries TRBV19 and TRBJ1-2, with 7 bases aligning to TRBD1. Specimen: PBMCs. This receptor was identified in a man younger than 45 in good health and CMV-seropositive. This chain's CDR3 is CASSVPGQQSF. CDR3 in DNA: TGTGCCAGTAGTGTCCCGGGACAGCAATCCTTC.